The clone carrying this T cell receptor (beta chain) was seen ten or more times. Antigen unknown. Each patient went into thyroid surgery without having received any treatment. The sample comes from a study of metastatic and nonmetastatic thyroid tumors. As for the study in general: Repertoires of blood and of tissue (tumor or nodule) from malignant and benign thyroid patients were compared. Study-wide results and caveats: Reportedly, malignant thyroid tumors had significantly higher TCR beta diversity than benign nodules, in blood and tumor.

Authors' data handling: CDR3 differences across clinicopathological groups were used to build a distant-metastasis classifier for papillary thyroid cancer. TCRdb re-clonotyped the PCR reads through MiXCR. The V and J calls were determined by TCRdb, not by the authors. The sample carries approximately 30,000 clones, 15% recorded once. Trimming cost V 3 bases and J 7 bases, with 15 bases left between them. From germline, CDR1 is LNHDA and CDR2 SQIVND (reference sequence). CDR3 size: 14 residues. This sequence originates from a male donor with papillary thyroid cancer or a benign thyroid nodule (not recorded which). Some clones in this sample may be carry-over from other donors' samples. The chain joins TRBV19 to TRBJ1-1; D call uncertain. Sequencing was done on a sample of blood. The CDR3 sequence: CASSIQSTGNEAFF. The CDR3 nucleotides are TGTGCCAGTAGTATTCAAAGTACGGGTAATGAAGCTTTCTTT.